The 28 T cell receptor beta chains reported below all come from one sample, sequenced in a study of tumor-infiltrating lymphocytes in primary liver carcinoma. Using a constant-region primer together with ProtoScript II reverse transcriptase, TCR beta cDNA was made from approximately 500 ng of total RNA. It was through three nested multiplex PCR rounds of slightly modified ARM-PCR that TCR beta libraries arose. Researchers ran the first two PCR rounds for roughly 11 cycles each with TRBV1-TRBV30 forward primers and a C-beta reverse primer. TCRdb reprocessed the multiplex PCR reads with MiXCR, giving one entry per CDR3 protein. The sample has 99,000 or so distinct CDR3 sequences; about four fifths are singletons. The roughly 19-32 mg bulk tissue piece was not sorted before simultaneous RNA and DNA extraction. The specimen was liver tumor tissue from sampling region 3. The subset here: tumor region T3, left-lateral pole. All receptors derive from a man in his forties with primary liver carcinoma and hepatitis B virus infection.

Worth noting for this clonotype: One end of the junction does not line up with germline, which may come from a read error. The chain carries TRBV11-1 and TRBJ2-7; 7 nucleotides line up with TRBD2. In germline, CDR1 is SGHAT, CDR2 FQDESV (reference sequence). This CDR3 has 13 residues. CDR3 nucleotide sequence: TGTGCCAACGGGGGGAAGCGATCCTACGAGCAGTATTTC. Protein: CANGGKRSYEQYF.

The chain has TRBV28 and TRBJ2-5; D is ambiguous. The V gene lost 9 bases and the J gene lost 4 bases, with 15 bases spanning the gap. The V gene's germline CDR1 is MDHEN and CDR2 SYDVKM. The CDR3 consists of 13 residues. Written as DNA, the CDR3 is TGTGCCAGTAGACCGAGAGAACGAGAGACCCAGTACTTC. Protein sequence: CASRPRERETQYF. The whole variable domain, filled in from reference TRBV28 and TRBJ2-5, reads DVKVTQSSRYLVKRTGEKVFLECVQDMDHENMFWYRQDPGLGLRLIYFSYDVKMKEKGDIPEGYSVSREKKERFSLILESASTNQTSMYLCASRPRERETQYFGPGTRLLVL.

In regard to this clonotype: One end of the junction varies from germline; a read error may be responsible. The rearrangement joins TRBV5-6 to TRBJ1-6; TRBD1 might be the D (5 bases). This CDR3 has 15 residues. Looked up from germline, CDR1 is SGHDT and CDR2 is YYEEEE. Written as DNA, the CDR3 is TGTGCCCGCAGCTTGGCCCCTGGGGGGGGTTTACCCCCCCACTTT. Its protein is CARSLAPGGGLPPHF. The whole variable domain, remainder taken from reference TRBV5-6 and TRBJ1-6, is DAGVTQSPTHLIKTRGQQVTLRCSPKSGHDTVSWYQQALGQGPQFIFQYYEEEERQRGNFPDRFSGHQFPNYSSELNVNALLLGDSALYLCARSLAPGGGLPPHFGNGTRLTVT.

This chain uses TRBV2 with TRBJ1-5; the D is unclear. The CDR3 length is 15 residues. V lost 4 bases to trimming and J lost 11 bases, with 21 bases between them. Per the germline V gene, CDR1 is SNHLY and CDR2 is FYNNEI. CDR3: CASSGLVRTRQSQHF. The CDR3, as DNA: TGTGCCAGCAGTGGGTTGGTCCGAACAAGGCAGTCCCAGCATTTT.

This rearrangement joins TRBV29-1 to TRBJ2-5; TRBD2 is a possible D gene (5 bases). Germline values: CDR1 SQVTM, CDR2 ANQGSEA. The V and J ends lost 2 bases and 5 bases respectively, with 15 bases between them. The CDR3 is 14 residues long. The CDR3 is CSVESAGRSETQYF. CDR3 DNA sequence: TGCAGCGTTGAATCCGCGGGTAGATCGGAGACCCAGTACTTC.

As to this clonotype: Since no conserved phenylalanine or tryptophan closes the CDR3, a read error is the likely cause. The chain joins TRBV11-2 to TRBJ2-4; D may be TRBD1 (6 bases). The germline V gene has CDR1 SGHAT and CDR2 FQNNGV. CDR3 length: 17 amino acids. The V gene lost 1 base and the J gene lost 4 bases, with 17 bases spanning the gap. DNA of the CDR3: TGTGCCAGCAGCTTAGGCCGGACAGCTCTAGCAAAAAACATTCAGTACGTC. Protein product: CASSLGRTALAKNIQYV.

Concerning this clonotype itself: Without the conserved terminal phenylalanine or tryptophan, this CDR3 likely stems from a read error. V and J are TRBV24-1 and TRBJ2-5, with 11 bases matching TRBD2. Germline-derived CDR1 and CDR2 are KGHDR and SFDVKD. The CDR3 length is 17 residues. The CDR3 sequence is CAISRYDLAGGGEIQYI. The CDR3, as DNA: TGCGCCATCAGTCGGTACGATCTAGCGGGAGGAGGCGAGATCCAGTACATC.

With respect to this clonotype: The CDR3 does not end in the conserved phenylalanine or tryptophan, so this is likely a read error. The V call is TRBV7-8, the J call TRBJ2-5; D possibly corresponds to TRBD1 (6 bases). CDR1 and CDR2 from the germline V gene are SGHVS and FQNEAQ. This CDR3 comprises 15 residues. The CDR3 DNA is TGTGCCAGCAGCCCCCGGACAGCCTCGAAAGAGATCCAGTACTCC. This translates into CASSPRTASKEIQYS.

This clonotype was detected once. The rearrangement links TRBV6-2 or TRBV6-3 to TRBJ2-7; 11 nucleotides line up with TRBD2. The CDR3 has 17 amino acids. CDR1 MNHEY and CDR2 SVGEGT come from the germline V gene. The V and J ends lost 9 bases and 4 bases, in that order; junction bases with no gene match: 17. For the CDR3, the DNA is TGTGCCAGATGTAGCGGGAGGGAAGGAGATCTCTCTTACGAGCAGTACTTC. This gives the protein CARCSGREGDLSYEQYF.

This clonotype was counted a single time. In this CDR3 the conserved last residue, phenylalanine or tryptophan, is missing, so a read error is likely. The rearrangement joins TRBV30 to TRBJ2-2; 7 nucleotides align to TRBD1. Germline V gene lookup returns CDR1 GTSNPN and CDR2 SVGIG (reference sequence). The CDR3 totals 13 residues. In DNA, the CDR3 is TGTGCCTTCGGGACAGCGAACACCTGGGAGCTGTTTTAT. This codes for CAFGTANTWELFY.

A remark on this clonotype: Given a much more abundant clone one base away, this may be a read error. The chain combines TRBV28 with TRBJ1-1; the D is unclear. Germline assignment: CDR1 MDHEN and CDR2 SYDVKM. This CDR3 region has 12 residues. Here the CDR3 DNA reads TGTGCCACCAGTTTAGGCACCCCTGGAGCTTTCTTT. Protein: CATSLGTPGAFF.

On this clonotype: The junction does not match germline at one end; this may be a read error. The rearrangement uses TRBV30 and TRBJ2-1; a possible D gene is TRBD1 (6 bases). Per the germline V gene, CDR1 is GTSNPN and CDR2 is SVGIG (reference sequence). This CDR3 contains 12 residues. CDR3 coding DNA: TGTGCCTGGGGCAACCGGGACAATGAGCATTACTTC. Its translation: CAWGNRDNEHYF.

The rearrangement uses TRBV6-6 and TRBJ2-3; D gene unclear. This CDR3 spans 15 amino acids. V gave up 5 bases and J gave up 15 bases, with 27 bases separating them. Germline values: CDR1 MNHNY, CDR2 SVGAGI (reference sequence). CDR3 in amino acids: CASSLELGCTDMNYF. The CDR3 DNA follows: TGTGCCAGCAGTCTCGAGCTAGGGTGCACAGATATGAATTATTTT.

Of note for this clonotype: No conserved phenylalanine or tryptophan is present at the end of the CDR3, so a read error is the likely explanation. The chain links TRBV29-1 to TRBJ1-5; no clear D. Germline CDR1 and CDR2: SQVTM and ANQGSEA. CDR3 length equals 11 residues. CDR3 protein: CSVGSNQPQHY. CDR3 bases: TGCAGCGTTGGAAGCAACCAGCCCCAGCATTAT.

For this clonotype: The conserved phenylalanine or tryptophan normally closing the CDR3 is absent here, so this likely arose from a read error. The CDR3 reads CNVLGLAGGRADTQYY. The CDR3 DNA follows: TGCAACGTCCTGGGACTAGCGGGAGGGAGGGCAGATACGCAGTATTAT. The rearrangement links TRBV29-1 to TRBJ2-3; 16 bases align to TRBD2. The CDR3 runs to 16 residues. Germline lookup yields CDR1 SQVTM and CDR2 ANQGSEA.

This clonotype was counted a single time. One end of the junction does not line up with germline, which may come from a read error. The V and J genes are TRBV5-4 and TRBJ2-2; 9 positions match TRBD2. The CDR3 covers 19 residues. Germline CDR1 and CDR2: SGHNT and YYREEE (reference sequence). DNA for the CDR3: TGTGCCAGCAGTGATCCTGAACTAGCGGGTTTCGCGAACACCGGGGAGATGTTTTTT. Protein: CASSDPELAGFANTGEMFF.

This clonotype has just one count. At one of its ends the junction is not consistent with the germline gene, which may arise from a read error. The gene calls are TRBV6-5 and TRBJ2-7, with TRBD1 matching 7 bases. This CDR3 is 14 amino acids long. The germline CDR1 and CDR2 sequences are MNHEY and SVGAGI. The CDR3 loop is CVSSTRGGGYEQYF. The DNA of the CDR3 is TGTGTCAGCAGTACTCGAGGGGGCGGGTACGAGCAGTATTTC.

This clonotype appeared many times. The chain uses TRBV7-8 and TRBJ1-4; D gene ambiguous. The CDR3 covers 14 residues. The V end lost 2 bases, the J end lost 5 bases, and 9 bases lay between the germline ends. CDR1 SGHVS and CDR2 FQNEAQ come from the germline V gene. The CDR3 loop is CASSLWRGNEKLFF. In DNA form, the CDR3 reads TGTGCCAGCAGCTTATGGCGAGGAAATGAAAAACTGTTTTTT. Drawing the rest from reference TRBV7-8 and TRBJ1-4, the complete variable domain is GAGVSQSPRYKVAKRGQDVALRCDPISGHVSLFWYQQALGQGPEFLTYFQNEAQLDKSGLPSDRFFAERPEGSVSTLKIQRTQQEDSAVYLCASSLWRGNEKLFFGSGTQLSVL.

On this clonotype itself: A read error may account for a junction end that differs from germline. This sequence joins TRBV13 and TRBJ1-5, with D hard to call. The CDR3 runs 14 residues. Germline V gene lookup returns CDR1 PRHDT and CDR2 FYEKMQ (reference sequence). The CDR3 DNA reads TGTGTCAGCAGCTTAGGCAGTAGCAATCAGCCCCAGCATTTT. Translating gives CVSSLGSSNQPQHF.

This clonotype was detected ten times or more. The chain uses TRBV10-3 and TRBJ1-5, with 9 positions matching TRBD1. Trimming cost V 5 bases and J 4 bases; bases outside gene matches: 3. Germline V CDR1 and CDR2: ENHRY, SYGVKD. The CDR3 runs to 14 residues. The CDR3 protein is CAISPTGGNQPQHF. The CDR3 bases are TGTGCCATCAGTCCGACAGGGGGTAATCAGCCCCAGCATTTT.

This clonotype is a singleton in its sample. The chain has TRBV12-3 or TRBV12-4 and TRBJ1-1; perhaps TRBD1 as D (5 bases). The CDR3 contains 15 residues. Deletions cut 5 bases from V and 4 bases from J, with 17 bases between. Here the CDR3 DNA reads TGTGCCAGCAGTCTGGATGGGGCGCTTGGCACTGAAGCTTTCTTT. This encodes CASSLDGALGTEAFF.

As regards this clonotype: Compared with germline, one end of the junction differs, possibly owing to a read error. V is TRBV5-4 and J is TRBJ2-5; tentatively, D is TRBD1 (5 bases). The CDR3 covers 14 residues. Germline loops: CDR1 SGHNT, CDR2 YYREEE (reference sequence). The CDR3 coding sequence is TGTGTCAGCAGCTTGGCTGGGGCGCAAGAGACCCAGTACTTC. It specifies CVSSLAGAQETQYF.

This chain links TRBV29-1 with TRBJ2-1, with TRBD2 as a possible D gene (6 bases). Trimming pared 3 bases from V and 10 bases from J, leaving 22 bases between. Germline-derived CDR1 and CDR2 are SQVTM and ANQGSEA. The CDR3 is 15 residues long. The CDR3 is CSVDLSRTNTNEQFF. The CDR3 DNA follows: TGCAGCGTTGATCTTTCTAGGACTAATACCAACGAGCAGTTCTTC.

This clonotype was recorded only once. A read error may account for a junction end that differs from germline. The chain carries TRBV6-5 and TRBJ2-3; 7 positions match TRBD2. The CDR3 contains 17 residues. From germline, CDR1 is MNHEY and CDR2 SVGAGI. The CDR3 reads CASSRSLVGGSTDMQYF. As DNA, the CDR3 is TGTGCCAGCAGCCGATCCCTAGTGGGAGGGAGCACAGATATGCAGTATTTT.

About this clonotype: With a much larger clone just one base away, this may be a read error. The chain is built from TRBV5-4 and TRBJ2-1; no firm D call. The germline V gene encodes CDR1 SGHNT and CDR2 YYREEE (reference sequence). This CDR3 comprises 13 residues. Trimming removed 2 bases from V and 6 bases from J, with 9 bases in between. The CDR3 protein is CASSLRYSNEQFF. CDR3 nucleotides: TGTGCCAGCAGCTTAAGATACTCCAATGAGCAGTTCTTC.

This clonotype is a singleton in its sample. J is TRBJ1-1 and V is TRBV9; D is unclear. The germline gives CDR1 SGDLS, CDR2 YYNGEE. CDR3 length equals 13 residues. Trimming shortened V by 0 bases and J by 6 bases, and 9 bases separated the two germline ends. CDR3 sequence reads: CASSVALVSEAFF. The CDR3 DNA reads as TGTGCCAGCAGCGTAGCTTTGGTCTCTGAAGCTTTCTTT.

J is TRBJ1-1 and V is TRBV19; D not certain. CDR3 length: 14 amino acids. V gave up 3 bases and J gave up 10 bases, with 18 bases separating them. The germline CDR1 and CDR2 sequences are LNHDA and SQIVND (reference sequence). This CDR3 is CASSIPWHPSGAFF. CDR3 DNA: TGTGCCAGTAGTATTCCGTGGCACCCTAGTGGAGCTTTCTTT.

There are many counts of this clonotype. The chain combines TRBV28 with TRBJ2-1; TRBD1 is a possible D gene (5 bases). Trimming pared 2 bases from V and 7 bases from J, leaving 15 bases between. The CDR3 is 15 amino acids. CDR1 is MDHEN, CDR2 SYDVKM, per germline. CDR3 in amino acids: CASSLVGASGNEQFF. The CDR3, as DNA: TGTGCCAGCAGTTTAGTTGGGGCATCTGGGAATGAGCAGTTCTTC.